This T cell receptor beta chain was captured by sequencing in a study of shared clonotypes between healthy human individuals. Study-wide points: Researchers sampled blood only, noting tissue repertoires likely differ. Shared across a few donors were around 5% of the naive CD4 clonotypes.

With 2 bases removed from V and 2 bases from J, the gap between germline ends came to 3 bases. The CDR3 has 12 residues. The germline CDR1 and CDR2 sequences are ENHRY and SYGVKD. A deep-level run was used for the assay. The repertoire was sequenced with immunoSEQ multiplex PCR; TCRdb's copy has only in-frame clones and lacks some. This sample carries some 1 million clones, 70% to 80% of them seen once, and the ten largest clones take approximately 1.5%. A remark on this clone: Its cognate antigen is unknown.

Input material: memory CD4+ T cells sorted from blood. Subset reported: CD45RA-negative fraction. The TCR was taken from a man between 18 and 29 years old in good health. The gene calls are TRBV10-3 and TRBJ1-1; no definite D call. The CDR3 loop reads CAISEPNTEAFF. The CDR3 DNA reads TGTGCCATCAGTGAGCCCAACACTGAAGCTTTCTTT.